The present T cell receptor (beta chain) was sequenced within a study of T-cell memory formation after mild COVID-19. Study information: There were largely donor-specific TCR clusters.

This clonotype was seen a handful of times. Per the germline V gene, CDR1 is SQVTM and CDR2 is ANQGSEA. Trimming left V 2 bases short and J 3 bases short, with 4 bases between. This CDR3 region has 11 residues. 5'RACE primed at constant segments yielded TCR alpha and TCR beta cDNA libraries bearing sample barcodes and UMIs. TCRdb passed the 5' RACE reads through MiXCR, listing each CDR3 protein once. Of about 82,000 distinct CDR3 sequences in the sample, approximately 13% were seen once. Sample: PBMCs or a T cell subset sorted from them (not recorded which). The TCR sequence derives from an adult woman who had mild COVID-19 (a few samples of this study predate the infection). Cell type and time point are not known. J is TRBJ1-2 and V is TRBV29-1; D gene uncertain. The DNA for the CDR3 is TGCAGCGTTGAATTGGACTATGGCTACACCTTC. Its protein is CSVELDYGYTF.